This T cell receptor beta chain was recovered during a study of T-cell reconstitution after alpha-beta-depleted transplantation in children. Study-wide results and limits: Expanded graft clones, several hundred of them, were reportedly the source of alpha-beta T cells about two months after transplant. From newly produced T cells came most of the T-cell counts and diversity one year after transplant.

The germline CDR1 and CDR2 sequences are MNHNS and SASEGT. The CDR3 sequence is 17 residues long. Germline trimming cut 4 bases from V and 5 bases from J; bases unmatched to any gene: 9. With respect to this clonotype: Its antigen is currently unknown.

Unique molecular identifiers were used in preparing the TCRbeta library. One entry per CDR3 protein results from TCRdb running MiXCR on the PCR reads. The sample has more than 400,000 distinct CDR3 sequences; about an eighth are singletons. The chain combines TRBV6-1 with TRBJ2-1, with TRBD2 matching 12 bases. This clonotype was obtained from a female patient aged 2-10 years who had a stem cell transplant for aplastic anemia, so the T cells may come from the graft donor. This specimen was PBMCs, mostly from graft donor cells, taken 180 days after TCRalphabeta/CD19-depleted stem cell transplant. CDR3: CASSGSPSGRGHNEQFF. CDR3 in DNA: TGTGCCAGCAGTGGATCACCTAGCGGGAGGGGCCACAATGAGCAGTTCTTC.